One sample yielded the 9 T cell receptor beta chains listed below, sequenced in a study of T cell responses to AZD1222 COVID-19 vaccine. The assay was immunoSEQ multiplex PCR, and TCRdb's table has in-frame clones only and misses some. Here the sample spans some 120,000 clones, roughly nine tenths being singletons. The sequencing here drew on peripheral blood, taken on day 0 of AZD1222 vaccination. Every receptor here comes from an adult in good health.

The table lists this clone with a few counts. The CDR3 nucleotides read TGTGCCAGCAGCTTTCTCAAGAAACCGACCGGGGAGCTGTTTTTT. It encodes CASSFLKKPTGELFF. The rearrangement uses TRBV11-3 and TRBJ2-2, with unresolved D. The V end was cut by 3 bases, the J end by 5 bases, with 13 bases between. This CDR3 has 15 residues. CDR1 is SGHNT, CDR2 YENEEA, per germline.

CDR3 sequence (DNA): TGTGCCAGCAGCGTATCTTTCTCGGACGTCCTGACTTTC. This gives the protein CASSVSFSDVLTF. The rearrangement joins TRBV9 to TRBJ2-6; D gene unclear. CDR1 is SGDLS and CDR2 is YYNGEE in the germline V gene. The CDR3 extends over 13 amino acids. V was shortened by 1 base and J by 11 bases, with 10 bases between the two germline ends. Full variable domain (rest looked up from reference TRBV9 and TRBJ2-6): DSGVTQTPKHLITATGQRVTLRCSPRSGDLSVYWYQQSLDQGLQFLIQYYNGEERAKGNILERFSAQQFPDLHSELNLSSLELGDSALYFCASSVSFSDVLTFGAGSRLTVL.

With respect to this clone: The same CDR3 can be traced to other DNA sequences in this sample. This chain connects TRBV7-2 to TRBJ2-7; D not resolved. The CDR3 totals 11 residues. The germline V gene has CDR1 SGHTA and CDR2 FQGNSA. V was shortened by 4 bases and J by 4 bases, with 5 bases between the two germline ends. Written as DNA, the CDR3 is TGTGCCAGCAGCTCACCATACGAGCAGTACTTC. Translating gives CASSSPYEQYF.

This chain connects TRBV5-6 to TRBJ2-1, with D uncertain. This CDR3 has 16 amino acids. The germline V and J ends were trimmed by 3 bases and 3 bases, with 16 bases remaining between them. Per germline, CDR1 SGHDT and CDR2 YYEEEE. The CDR3 nucleotides are TGTGCCAGCAGCTCGCTGGGCCTGGGCGGCTACAATGAGCAGTTCTTC. Its translation is CASSSLGLGGYNEQFF.

V and J are TRBV19 and TRBJ1-2; 8 nucleotides agree with TRBD1. CDR1 is LNHDA and CDR2 is SQIVND in the germline V gene (reference sequence). With 6 bases clipped from V and 0 bases from J, the junction kept 3 bases outside the gene matches. CDR3 length equals 14 residues. The CDR3 reads CASRGTGPNYGYTF. The CDR3 DNA is TGTGCCAGTAGGGGGACAGGCCCTAACTATGGCTACACCTTC.

The J gene is TRBJ2-7, the V gene TRBV7-2, with 15 bases lining up with TRBD2. This CDR3 contains 16 residues. The germline gives CDR1 SGHTA, CDR2 FQGNSA. The junction had 1 base not matched to a gene; V was cut back by 4 bases and J by 0 bases. The chain's CDR3 is CASSWTSGGASYEQYF. CDR3 sequence (DNA): TGTGCCAGCAGCTGGACTAGCGGGGGGGCCTCCTACGAGCAGTACTTC.

This clone has at least ten counts. The V gene is TRBV6-5, the J gene TRBJ1-2, with D perhaps TRBD1 (6 bases). V dropped 7 bases and J dropped 6 bases, with 21 bases sitting between them. CDR3 length: 15 amino acids. Germline V gives CDR1 MNHEY, CDR2 SVGAGI. The CDR3 sequence: CASISGGAGGNGYTF. Here the CDR3 DNA reads TGTGCCAGCATCAGCGGGGGCGCGGGGGGAAATGGCTACACCTTC.

The chain uses TRBV27 and TRBJ1-2, with D perhaps TRBD1 (6 bases). The CDR3 is 15 amino acids. With 2 bases removed from V and 3 bases from J, the gap between germline ends came to 13 bases. Germline CDR1 and CDR2: MNHEY and SMNVEV (reference sequence). The CDR3 DNA is TGTGCCAGCAGTTTAGGACAGCCCAATTACTATGGCTACACCTTC. Protein product: CASSLGQPNYYGYTF.

The rearrangement uses TRBV30 and TRBJ2-7; D remains ambiguous. The CDR3 contains 12 residues. V was cut by 4 bases and J by 2 bases, with 9 bases left in between. Per the germline V gene, CDR1 is GTSNPN and CDR2 is SVGIG (reference sequence). The CDR3 DNA reads as TGTGCCTGGACAGCAGGCACCTACGAGCAGTACTTC. Protein: CAWTAGTYEQYF.